This T cell receptor beta chain was profiled in a study of shared clonotypes between healthy human individuals. The CDR3 has 16 amino acids. Per the germline V gene, CDR1 is SGHVS and CDR2 is FQNEAQ. The V gene end was trimmed by 5 bases and the J gene end by 6 bases; junction bases not matched to a gene: 12. The run depth of the assay was deep. Ten immunoSEQ deep assay plates were used to sequence the DNA of unsorted PBMCs. Some clones are missing from TCRdb's copy, which holds only in-frame ones; the method was immunoSEQ multiplex PCR. The sample shows 400,000 to 600,000 clones, roughly 79% of them seen only once.

This TCR derives from a woman aged 40-49 years in good health. Some clones in this sample may be carry-over from other donors' samples. The chain carries TRBV7-8 and TRBJ1-5; TRBD1 matches at 8 bases. Material for sequencing was PBMCs. CDR3 residues: CASSASGGAARQPQHF. In DNA, the CDR3 is TGTGCCAGCAGCGCCTCAGGGGGCGCGGCCCGTCAGCCCCAGCATTTT.